The 16 T cell receptor beta chains presented below share a single source sample, sequenced in a study of blood T cell repertoires in COVID-19. Profiling relied on immunoSEQ multiplex PCR, and the TCRdb table lists in-frame clones only, not all of them. The table records some 230,000 clones, 65% to 90% of them present only once. Sequenced sample: peripheral blood. The source is a woman aged 45-65 years with acute or convalescent COVID-19.

A single count supports this clone. The chain links TRBV2 to TRBJ1-3; D possibly corresponds to TRBD1 (6 bases). Germline V gene data show CDR1 as SNHLY and CDR2 as FYNNEI. The V end was cut by 5 bases, the J end by 1 base, with 12 bases between. This CDR3 contains 15 residues. The CDR3 bases are TGTGCCAGCAGTAAGGGGGTCCTATCTGGAAACACCATATATTTT. This encodes CASSKGVLSGNTIYF.

The J gene is TRBJ2-3, the V gene TRBV28; weak D call: TRBD2 (6 bases). Germline assignment: CDR1 MDHEN and CDR2 SYDVKM. The CDR3 runs 15 residues. V gave up 6 bases and J gave up 5 bases, with 18 bases separating them. CDR3 DNA: TGTGCCAGCAGAGTAGCGGAGTCAGGGAAAGATACGCAGTATTTT. Protein sequence: CASRVAESGKDTQYF.

V and J are TRBV5-1 and TRBJ1-1; D is undetermined. CDR1 is SGHRS and CDR2 is YFSETQ in the germline V gene. The CDR3 sequence is 15 residues long. V lost 0 bases and J lost 0, with 9 bases in between. The CDR3 loop is CASSLEGSMNTEAFF. As DNA, the CDR3 is TGCGCCAGCAGCTTGGAAGGTAGCATGAACACTGAAGCTTTCTTT. Full variable domain (rest looked up from reference TRBV5-1 and TRBJ1-1): KAGVTQTPRYLIKTRGQQVTLSCSPISGHRSVSWYQQTPGQGLQFLFEYFSETQRNKGNFPGRFSGRQFSNSRSEMNVSTLELGDSALYLCASSLEGSMNTEAFFGQGTRLTVV.

The chain carries TRBV7-9 and TRBJ2-5; maybe TRBD2 (5 bases). Germline CDR1 SEHNR, CDR2 FQNEAQ (reference sequence). This CDR3 spans 14 amino acids. Trimming removed 5 bases at V and 7 bases at J, with 17 bases between. In DNA form, the CDR3 reads TGTGCCAGCAGCCTCAGACTAACGGGGTGGACCCAGTACTTC. Its protein is CASSLRLTGWTQYF.

As DNA, the CDR3 is TGTGCCAGCAGTCTCGAGTATGCCGGGGAGCTGTTTTTT. Translating it yields CASSLEYAGELFF. This chain uses TRBV27 with TRBJ2-2, with unresolved D. Germline V CDR1 and CDR2: MNHEY, SMNVEV (reference sequence). This CDR3 comprises 13 residues. V was pared by 5 bases and J by 6 bases, with 10 bases between.

The chain is built from TRBV10-2 and TRBJ2-5; the D is unclear. Trimming removed 2 bases at V and 4 bases at J, with 11 bases between. This CDR3 contains 14 residues. The germline V gene encodes CDR1 WSHSY and CDR2 SAAADI. The CDR3 region has the DNA TGCGCCAGCAGTGAGGCTCGGGTCCCAGAGACCCAGTACTTC. Residues: CASSEARVPETQYF.

CDR3 sequence reads: CATSSYSGGNSPLHF. The CDR3 DNA reads as TGTGCCACCAGCAGTTACTCGGGGGGGAATTCACCCCTCCACTTT. V is TRBV15 and J is TRBJ1-6; tentatively, D is TRBD1 (5 bases). The CDR3 runs 15 residues. V was clipped by 3 bases and J by 7 bases, with 13 bases between them. Germline CDR1 LNHNV, CDR2 YYDKDF (reference sequence).

The genes are TRBV5-1 and TRBJ2-7; 10 bases match TRBD1. V shed 4 bases, J shed 5 bases, and the junction held 3 bases outside the gene matches. CDR3 length: 13 residues. The germline CDR1 and CDR2 sequences are SGHRS and YFSETQ. For the CDR3, the DNA is TGCGCCAGCAGCAGGACAGGGGGAGACGAGCAGTACTTC. The encoded protein is CASSRTGGDEQYF.

This chain links TRBV5-4 with TRBJ2-5; tentatively, D is TRBD1 (6 bases). Germline CDR1 is SGHNT and CDR2 is YYREEE (reference sequence). There are 14 residues in the CDR3. V was shortened by 0 bases and J by 2 bases, with 8 bases between the two germline ends. In nucleotides, the CDR3 is TGTGCCAGCAGCTTGGCAGACAGGCAAGAGACCCAGTACTTC. The encoded protein is CASSLADRQETQYF.

CDR3 residues: CASSTFSGTVEQYF. CDR3 nucleotide sequence: TGTGCCAGCAGCACCTTTAGCGGGACAGTTGAGCAGTACTTC. V is TRBV5-6 and J is TRBJ2-7; D might be TRBD2 (8 bases). The CDR3 extends over 14 amino acids. V lost 4 bases, J lost 7 bases, and 18 bases lay in between. Germline assignment: CDR1 SGHDT and CDR2 YYEEEE.

This clone was detected many times. This chain links TRBV28 with TRBJ1-2; TRBD1 matches at 7 bases. The V and J ends lost 6 bases and 2 bases, in that order; junction bases with no gene match: 12. This CDR3 comprises 16 residues. The germline V gene has CDR1 MDHEN and CDR2 SYDVKM. CDR3 nucleotides: TGTGCCAGCAGCCCAGCGGGTGTCAGGGGGAACTATGGCTACACCTTC. This sequence encodes CASSPAGVRGNYGYTF.

The V gene is TRBV5-1, the J gene TRBJ2-5, with 13 nucleotides matching TRBD2. CDR3 length equals 16 residues. After removal of 4 bases from V and 4 bases from J, the junction contained 7 bases not matched to a gene. Germline V gene lookup returns CDR1 SGHRS and CDR2 YFSETQ. CDR3 sequence: CASSRTSGSVGETQYF. The CDR3 region has the DNA TGCGCCAGCAGCAGGACTAGCGGGAGCGTTGGAGAGACCCAGTACTTC.

The rearrangement links TRBV11-3 to TRBJ1-4, with TRBD1 as a possible D gene (6 bases). V lost 1 base and J lost 0, with 12 bases in between. The germline gives CDR1 SGHNT, CDR2 YENEEA. This CDR3 is 17 amino acids long. In DNA, the CDR3 is TGTGCCAGCAGCTTAGGTCAGGGGTCTGCAACTAATGAAAAACTGTTTTTT. Translating gives CASSLGQGSATNEKLFF.

The rearrangement links TRBV20-1 to TRBJ2-7, with D tentatively TRBD1 (7 bases). Trimming removed 3 bases at V and 5 bases at J, with 11 bases between. The CDR3 runs to 12 residues. Germline-derived CDR1 and CDR2 are DFQATT and SNEGSKA (reference sequence). As DNA, the CDR3 is TGCAGTGCTAGTGCCAGGGGGGACGAGCAGTACTTC. Translation: CSASARGDEQYF.

The CDR3 here is CATSRAGGSGETQYF. As DNA, the CDR3 is TGTGCCACCAGCAGAGCGGGAGGTTCGGGAGAGACCCAGTACTTC. This rearrangement joins TRBV15 to TRBJ2-5, with TRBD2 matching over 7 bases. Germline V lookup: CDR1 LNHNV, CDR2 YYDKDF (reference sequence). Trimming took 1 base from V and 4 from J; bases not matched to a gene: 6. The CDR3 runs 15 residues.

CDR3 loop: CASSEDRDYGYTF. The CDR3 DNA is TGTGCCAGCAGTGAGGACAGGGACTATGGCTACACCTTC. The genes are TRBV12-3 or TRBV12-4 and TRBJ1-2; 8 positions agree with TRBD1. With V trimmed by 5 bases and J by 3 bases, 2 bases remained unmatched. The CDR3 extends over 13 amino acids.